These T cell receptor beta chains were read from a single sample in a study of technical replicates of blood from a few donors. TCRdb keeps only in-frame clones here, not all; method: immunoSEQ multiplex PCR. The sample lists 12,000 or so clones; 90% to 95% were seen once. Sequenced sample: PBMCs. These receptors all come from a human donor in good health. Each CDR3 is given with its conserved first and last residue. D genes are given only for firm matches. A row's size may be missing; if present it is once, few, many or a size class.

cdr3_length: 16; clone_size: -; d_call: -; j_call: TRBJ2-6; v_call: TRBV19; cdr3_nt: TGTGCCAGTAGTATACGGAAGGGGGTTGGGGCCAACGTCCTGACTTTC; cdr3_aa: CASSIRKGVGANVLTF
cdr3_length: 14; clone_size: -; d_call: -; j_call: TRBJ1-2; v_call: TRBV19; cdr3_nt: TGTGCCAGTAGACGGGCAGGGGTTGGCTATGGCTACACCTTC; cdr3_aa: CASRRAGVGYGYTF
cdr3_length: 12; clone_size: -; d_call: -; j_call: TRBJ1-1; v_call: TRBV19; cdr3_nt: TGTGCCAGTACCACAGGGTTTACTGAAGCTTTCTTT; cdr3_aa: CASTTGFTEAFF
cdr3_length: 14; clone_size: -; d_call: -; j_call: TRBJ1-1; v_call: TRBV19; cdr3_nt: TGTGCCAGTAGTATAGGCAGGGGGAACACTGAAGCTTTCTTT; cdr3_aa: CASSIGRGNTEAFF
cdr3_length: 13; clone_size: -; d_call: -; j_call: TRBJ2-3; v_call: TRBV18; cdr3_nt: TGTGCCAGCTCACCATTCAGAACAGATACGCAGTATTTT; cdr3_aa: CASSPFRTDTQYF
cdr3_length: 14; clone_size: -; d_call: TRBD1; j_call: TRBJ1-1; v_call: TRBV19; cdr3_nt: TGTGCCAGTAGTATTGGACAGGGGAACACTGAAGCTTTCTTT; cdr3_aa: CASSIGQGNTEAFF
cdr3_length: 13; clone_size: -; d_call: -; j_call: TRBJ2-7; v_call: TRBV5-1; cdr3_nt: TGCGCCAGCAGGTCGGACAGCCCCTACGAGCAGTACTTC; cdr3_aa: CASRSDSPYEQYF
cdr3_length: 15; clone_size: -; d_call: TRBD2; j_call: TRBJ2-1; v_call: TRBV6-4; cdr3_nt: TGTGCCAGCAGTGACTCTAGCGGGAGCTACAATGAGCAGTTCTTC; cdr3_aa: CASSDSSGSYNEQFF
cdr3_length: 12; clone_size: -; d_call: -; j_call: TRBJ1-3; v_call: TRBV30; cdr3_nt: TGTGCCTGGAGTGTACAGAGAAACACCATATATTTT; cdr3_aa: CAWSVQRNTIYF
cdr3_length: 16; clone_size: -; d_call: TRBD1; j_call: TRBJ2-2; v_call: TRBV19; cdr3_nt: TGTGCCAGTAGTGTAAGGGGGCAGGGGAACACCGGGGAGCTGTTTTTT; cdr3_aa: CASSVRGQGNTGELFF
cdr3_length: 13; clone_size: -; d_call: -; j_call: TRBJ2-7; v_call: TRBV6-6; cdr3_nt: TGTGCCAGCAGTTACTCGACAGGCCCCGAGCAGTACTTC; cdr3_aa: CASSYSTGPEQYF
cdr3_length: 14; clone_size: -; d_call: TRBD2; j_call: TRBJ2-5; v_call: TRBV7-7; cdr3_nt: TGTGCCAGCAGCTTAGGGGGGGGAGGGGAGACCCAGTACTTC; cdr3_aa: CASSLGGGGETQYF
cdr3_length: 15; clone_size: once; d_call: TRBD1; j_call: TRBJ2-7; v_call: TRBV7-6; cdr3_nt: TGTGCCAGCAGCTTAGCGGGGACAGGGGATTACGAGCAGTACTTC; cdr3_aa: CASSLAGTGDYEQYF
cdr3_length: 15; clone_size: -; d_call: -; j_call: TRBJ2-6; v_call: TRBV7-6; cdr3_nt: TGTGCCAGCAGTTCACAGGGCCAGGGGGCCAACGTCCTGACTTTC; cdr3_aa: CASSSQGQGANVLTF
cdr3_length: 15; clone_size: -; d_call: -; j_call: TRBJ1-2; v_call: TRBV7-8; cdr3_nt: TGTGCCAGCAGCTTCGGGTCCTCAACGAACTATGGCTACACCTTC; cdr3_aa: CASSFGSSTNYGYTF
cdr3_length: 16; clone_size: -; d_call: TRBD2; j_call: TRBJ2-3; v_call: TRBV5-1; cdr3_nt: TGCGCCAGCAGCTTGGAGGGACTAGCGGCCACAGATACGCAGTATTTT; cdr3_aa: CASSLEGLAATDTQYF
cdr3_length: 15; clone_size: few; d_call: TRBD1; j_call: TRBJ1-5; v_call: TRBV18; cdr3_nt: TGTGCCAGCTCACCGGGACAGGGGAGCAATCAGCCCCAGCATTTT; cdr3_aa: CASSPGQGSNQPQHF
cdr3_length: 14; clone_size: -; d_call: -; j_call: TRBJ1-3; v_call: TRBV2; cdr3_nt: TGTGCCAGCAAGAGGGGGGGGGACGGAAACACCATATATTTT; cdr3_aa: CASKRGGDGNTIYF
cdr3_length: 15; clone_size: -; d_call: TRBD2; j_call: TRBJ2-7; v_call: TRBV27; cdr3_nt: TGTGCCAGCAGTGTACTAGCGGGAGGGCCCAACGAGCAGTACTTC; cdr3_aa: CASSVLAGGPNEQYF
cdr3_length: 14; clone_size: -; d_call: -; j_call: TRBJ1-2; v_call: TRBV27; cdr3_nt: TGTGCCAGCAGTTTAAAGGCAGGGGTGAATGGCTACACCTTC; cdr3_aa: CASSLKAGVNGYTF
cdr3_length: 17; clone_size: -; d_call: TRBD2; j_call: TRBJ2-1; v_call: TRBV5-8; cdr3_nt: TGTGCCAGCAGCAACGGAGTCCTAGCGGGAGGGCCGAATGAGCAGTTCTTC; cdr3_aa: CASSNGVLAGGPNEQFF
cdr3_length: 15; clone_size: -; d_call: -; j_call: TRBJ1-5; v_call: TRBV18; cdr3_nt: TGTGCCAGCTCGTCAGTCGGGAACCCGGTTCAGCCCCAGCATTTT; cdr3_aa: CASSSVGNPVQPQHF
cdr3_length: 15; clone_size: -; d_call: TRBD1; j_call: TRBJ2-7; v_call: TRBV5-1; cdr3_nt: TGCGCCAGCAGCTTGGGGACAGGAGACTCCTACGAGCAGTACTTC; cdr3_aa: CASSLGTGDSYEQYF
cdr3_length: 13; clone_size: few; d_call: -; j_call: TRBJ1-2; v_call: TRBV30; cdr3_nt: TGTGCCTGGAGTGAGACAGCCTACTATGGCTACACCTTC; cdr3_aa: CAWSETAYYGYTF
cdr3_length: 15; clone_size: once; d_call: -; j_call: TRBJ1-5; v_call: TRBV6-1; cdr3_nt: TGTGCCAGCAGTGAAATGTGGCAGGGTCATCAGCCCCAGCATTTT; cdr3_aa: CASSEMWQGHQPQHF
cdr3_length: 16; clone_size: -; d_call: TRBD1; j_call: TRBJ2-7; v_call: TRBV5-3; cdr3_nt: TGTGCCAGAAGCTTGGCGTGTGACAGGGGAGTCTACGAGCAGTACTTC; cdr3_aa: CARSLACDRGVYEQYF
cdr3_length: 15; clone_size: -; d_call: TRBD1; j_call: TRBJ1-4; v_call: TRBV11-2; cdr3_nt: TGTGCCAGCAGCTTAGACGGGACAGGGGTCGAAAAACTGTTTTTT; cdr3_aa: CASSLDGTGVEKLFF
cdr3_length: 15; clone_size: -; d_call: TRBD1; j_call: TRBJ2-7; v_call: TRBV5-1; cdr3_nt: TGCGCCAGCAGCCTGACAGGGGGCCAGGCCTACGAGCAGTACTTC; cdr3_aa: CASSLTGGQAYEQYF
cdr3_length: 12; clone_size: once; d_call: -; j_call: TRBJ2-1; v_call: TRBV11-3; cdr3_nt: TGTGCCAGCAGCGTAGTCGACAATGAGCAGTTCTTC; cdr3_aa: CASSVVDNEQFF
cdr3_length: 14; clone_size: -; d_call: -; j_call: TRBJ2-7; v_call: TRBV7-6; cdr3_nt: TGTGCCAGCAGCTTAGAGGGCGGACTGGGCGAGCAGTACTTC; cdr3_aa: CASSLEGGLGEQYF
cdr3_length: 17; clone_size: -; d_call: -; j_call: TRBJ2-7; v_call: TRBV5-1; cdr3_nt: TGCGCCAGCAGCCGGGGACAACCCGGGGTTGGGTCCTACGAGCAGTACTTC; cdr3_aa: CASSRGQPGVGSYEQYF
cdr3_length: 11; clone_size: -; d_call: -; j_call: TRBJ1-2; v_call: TRBV28; cdr3_nt: TGTGCCAGCAGGGCAGTCTATGGCTACACCTTC; cdr3_aa: CASRAVYGYTF
cdr3_length: 14; clone_size: -; d_call: TRBD1; j_call: TRBJ2-5; v_call: TRBV7-9; cdr3_nt: TGTGCCAGCAGCCGTACAGGGGTCCAAGAGACCCAGTACTTC; cdr3_aa: CASSRTGVQETQYF
cdr3_length: 13; clone_size: -; d_call: -; j_call: TRBJ2-5; v_call: TRBV5-1; cdr3_nt: TGCGCCAGCACGGGACACCACGAAGAGACCCAGTACTTC; cdr3_aa: CASTGHHEETQYF
cdr3_length: 14; clone_size: -; d_call: TRBD1; j_call: TRBJ1-2; v_call: TRBV6-1; cdr3_nt: TGTGCCAGCACTTGGACAGGGGTAGACTATGGCTACACCTTC; cdr3_aa: CASTWTGVDYGYTF
cdr3_length: 15; clone_size: -; d_call: TRBD2; j_call: TRBJ2-1; v_call: TRBV19; cdr3_nt: TGTGCCAGTAGTAACGCCGGGAGGGCGTGGAATGAGCAGTTCTTC; cdr3_aa: CASSNAGRAWNEQFF
cdr3_length: 13; clone_size: -; d_call: -; j_call: TRBJ1-2; v_call: TRBV28; cdr3_nt: TGTGCCAGCAGGCGGAAGGGGAACTATGGCTACACCTTC; cdr3_aa: CASRRKGNYGYTF
cdr3_length: 16; clone_size: -; d_call: -; j_call: TRBJ2-1; v_call: TRBV5-4; cdr3_nt: TGTGCCAGCAGCTTGGCCGTGGGGAGGAGACCGGATGAGCAGTTCTTC; cdr3_aa: CASSLAVGRRPDEQFF
cdr3_length: 14; clone_size: -; d_call: TRBD1; j_call: TRBJ1-5; v_call: TRBV18; cdr3_nt: TGTGCCAGCTCCCAGGGGGCCGATAATCAGCCCCAGCATTTT; cdr3_aa: CASSQGADNQPQHF
cdr3_length: 15; clone_size: -; d_call: -; j_call: TRBJ2-6; v_call: TRBV6-5; cdr3_nt: TGTGCCAGCGCAGGGATTTCTTCTGGGGCCAACGTCCTGACTTTC; cdr3_aa: CASAGISSGANVLTF
cdr3_length: 18; clone_size: once; d_call: TRBD1; j_call: TRBJ2-2; v_call: TRBV7-3; cdr3_nt: TGTGCCAGCAGCTTAACGGGGACAGGTAAAGGTAGTACCGGGGAGCTGTTTTTT; cdr3_aa: CASSLTGTGKGSTGELFF
cdr3_length: 16; clone_size: -; d_call: -; j_call: TRBJ2-2; v_call: TRBV6-6; cdr3_nt: TGTGCCAGCAGTTACGGGACTGGCGTTGGCACCGGGGAGCTGTTTTTT; cdr3_aa: CASSYGTGVGTGELFF
cdr3_length: 14; clone_size: -; d_call: TRBD1; j_call: TRBJ1-5; v_call: TRBV27; cdr3_nt: TGTGCCAGCAGTGTACAGGGGAGCAATCAGCCCCAGCATTTT; cdr3_aa: CASSVQGSNQPQHF
cdr3_length: 12; clone_size: -; d_call: -; j_call: TRBJ2-7; v_call: TRBV28; cdr3_nt: TGTGCCAGCAGTCCTCCAACGGGCGAGCAGTACTTC; cdr3_aa: CASSPPTGEQYF
cdr3_length: 15; clone_size: -; d_call: -; j_call: TRBJ2-5; v_call: TRBV15; cdr3_nt: TGTGCCACCAGCAGAACCCCGCAGGGAAAAGAGACCCAGTACTTC; cdr3_aa: CATSRTPQGKETQYF
cdr3_length: 11; clone_size: -; d_call: -; j_call: TRBJ2-7; v_call: TRBV6-5; cdr3_nt: TGTGCCAGCAGTATTAACTACGAGCAGTACTTC; cdr3_aa: CASSINYEQYF
cdr3_length: 13; clone_size: -; d_call: TRBD1; j_call: TRBJ2-7; v_call: TRBV11-2; cdr3_nt: TGTGCCAGCAGCCCTCGACAGGGTGGCGAGCAGTACTTC; cdr3_aa: CASSPRQGGEQYF
cdr3_length: 15; clone_size: -; d_call: TRBD2; j_call: TRBJ2-5; v_call: TRBV28; cdr3_nt: TGTGCCAGCGTACTCTATAGCGGGGGAGGGGAGACCCAGTACTTC; cdr3_aa: CASVLYSGGGETQYF
cdr3_length: 12; clone_size: -; d_call: -; j_call: TRBJ1-5; v_call: TRBV25-1; cdr3_nt: TGTGCCAGCAGGTCCGGGAATCAGCCCCAGCATTTT; cdr3_aa: CASRSGNQPQHF
cdr3_length: 14; clone_size: -; d_call: TRBD2; j_call: TRBJ2-3; v_call: TRBV19; cdr3_nt: TGTGCCAGTACCCGGGGGGGGAACACAGATACGCAGTATTTT; cdr3_aa: CASTRGGNTDTQYF
cdr3_length: 17; clone_size: -; d_call: -; j_call: TRBJ2-5; v_call: TRBV7-9; cdr3_nt: TGTGCCAGCAGCACAACTCATGGATCAGACTTAAAAGAGACCCAGTACTTC; cdr3_aa: CASSTTHGSDLKETQYF
cdr3_length: 13; clone_size: -; d_call: -; j_call: TRBJ2-7; v_call: TRBV7-8; cdr3_nt: TGTGCCAGCAGCGCCTACAGGGTCTACGAGCAGTACTTC; cdr3_aa: CASSAYRVYEQYF
cdr3_length: 14; clone_size: -; d_call: -; j_call: TRBJ2-7; v_call: TRBV7-2; cdr3_nt: TGTGCCAGCAGCGCAATCCCCGGAGACTACGAGCAGTACTTC; cdr3_aa: CASSAIPGDYEQYF